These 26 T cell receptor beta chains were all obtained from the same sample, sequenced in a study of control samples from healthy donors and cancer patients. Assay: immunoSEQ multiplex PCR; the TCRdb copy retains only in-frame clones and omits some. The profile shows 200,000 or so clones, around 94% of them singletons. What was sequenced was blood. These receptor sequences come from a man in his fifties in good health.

CDR3 in amino acids: CASSPTPQNTEAFF. DNA for the CDR3: TGCGCCAGCAGCCCCACTCCACAGAACACTGAAGCTTTCTTT. The chain has TRBV5-1 and TRBJ1-1; no definite D call. The CDR3 is 14 residues long. CDR1 SGHRS and CDR2 YFSETQ come from the germline V gene. V was clipped by 4 bases and J by 1 base, with 11 bases between them.

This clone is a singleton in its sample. In DNA, the CDR3 is TGCGCCAGCAGCCCACTAGCGGGGGAGGGCTATGGCTACACCTTC. Translated: CASSPLAGEGYGYTF. The chain is built from TRBV5-1 and TRBJ1-2; possible D gene TRBD1, 5 bases. The ends were cut back, 4 bases at V and 4 bases at J, with 17 bases in the middle. This CDR3 contains 15 residues. In germline, CDR1 is SGHRS, CDR2 YFSETQ.

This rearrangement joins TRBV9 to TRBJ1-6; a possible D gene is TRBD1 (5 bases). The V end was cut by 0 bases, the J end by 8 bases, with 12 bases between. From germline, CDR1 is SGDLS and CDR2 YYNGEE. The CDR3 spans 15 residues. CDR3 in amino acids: CASSVDGRADSPLHF. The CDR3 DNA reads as TGTGCCAGCAGCGTAGATGGCAGGGCAGATTCACCCCTCCACTTT.

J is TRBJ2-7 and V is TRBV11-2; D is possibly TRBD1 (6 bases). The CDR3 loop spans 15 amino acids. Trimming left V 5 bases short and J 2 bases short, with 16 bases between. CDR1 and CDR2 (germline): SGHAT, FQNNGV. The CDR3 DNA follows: TGTGCCAGCAGCCCGAAACAGGGCTCCGCCTACGAGCAGTACTTC. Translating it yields CASSPKQGSAYEQYF. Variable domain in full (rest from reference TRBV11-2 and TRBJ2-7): EAGVAQSPRYKIIEKRQSVAFWCNPISGHATLYWYQQILGQGPKLLIQFQNNGVVDDSQLPKDRFSAERLKGVDSTLKIQPAKLEDSAVYLCASSPKQGSAYEQYFGPGTRLTVT.

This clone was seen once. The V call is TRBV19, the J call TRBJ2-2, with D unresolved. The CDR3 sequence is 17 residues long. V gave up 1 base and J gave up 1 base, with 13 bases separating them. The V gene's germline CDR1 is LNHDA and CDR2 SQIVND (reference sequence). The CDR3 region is CASSIVGGRLNTGELFF. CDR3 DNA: TGTGCCAGTAGTATAGTCGGCGGCAGACTGAACACCGGGGAGCTGTTTTTT. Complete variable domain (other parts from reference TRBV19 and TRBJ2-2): DGGITQSPKYLFRKEGQNVTLSCEQNLNHDAMYWYRQDPGQGLRLIYYSQIVNDFQKGDIAEGYSVSREKKESFPLTVTSAQKNPTAFYLCASSIVGGRLNTGELFFGEGSRLTVL.

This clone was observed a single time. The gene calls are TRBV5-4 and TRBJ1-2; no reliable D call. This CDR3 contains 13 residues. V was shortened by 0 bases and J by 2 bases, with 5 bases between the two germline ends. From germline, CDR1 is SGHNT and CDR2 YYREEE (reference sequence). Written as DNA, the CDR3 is TGTGCCAGCAGCTTGGTTCAGAACTATGGCTACACCTTC. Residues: CASSLVQNYGYTF.

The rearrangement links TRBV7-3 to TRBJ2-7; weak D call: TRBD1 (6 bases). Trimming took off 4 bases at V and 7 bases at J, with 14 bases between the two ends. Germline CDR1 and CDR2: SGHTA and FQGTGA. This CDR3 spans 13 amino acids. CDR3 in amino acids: CASSSSGTQEQYF. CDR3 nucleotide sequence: TGTGCCAGCAGCTCCTCCGGGACACAAGAGCAGTACTTC.

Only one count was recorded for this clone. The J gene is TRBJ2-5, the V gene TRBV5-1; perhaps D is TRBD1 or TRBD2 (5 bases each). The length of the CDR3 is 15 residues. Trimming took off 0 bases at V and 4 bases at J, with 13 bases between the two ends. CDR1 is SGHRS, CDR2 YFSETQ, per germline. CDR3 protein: CASSLGDGLGETQYF. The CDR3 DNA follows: TGCGCCAGCAGCTTGGGGGACGGGTTGGGAGAGACCCAGTACTTC.

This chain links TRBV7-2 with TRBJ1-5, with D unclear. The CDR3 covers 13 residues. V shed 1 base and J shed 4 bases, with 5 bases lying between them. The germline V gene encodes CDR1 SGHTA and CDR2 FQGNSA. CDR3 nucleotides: TGTGCCAGCAGCTTAGTGGCGAATCAGCCCCAGCATTTT. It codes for CASSLVANQPQHF.

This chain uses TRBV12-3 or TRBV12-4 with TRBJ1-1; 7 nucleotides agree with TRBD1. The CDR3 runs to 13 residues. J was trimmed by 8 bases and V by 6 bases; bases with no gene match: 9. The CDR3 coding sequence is TGTGCCAGCAGATACGACAGGGAGGACGAAGCTTTCTTT. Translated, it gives CASRYDREDEAFF.

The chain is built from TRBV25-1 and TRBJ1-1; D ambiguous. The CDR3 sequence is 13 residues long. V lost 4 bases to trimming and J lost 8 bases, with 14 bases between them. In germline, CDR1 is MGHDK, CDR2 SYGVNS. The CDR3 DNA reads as TGTGCCAGCAGTGCCACCCTTTGGTTCGAAGCTTTCTTT. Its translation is CASSATLWFEAFF.

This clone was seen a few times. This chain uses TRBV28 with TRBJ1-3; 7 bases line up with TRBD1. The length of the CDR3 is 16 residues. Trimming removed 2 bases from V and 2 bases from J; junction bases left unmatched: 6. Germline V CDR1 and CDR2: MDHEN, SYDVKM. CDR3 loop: CASSLGDSLAGNTIYF. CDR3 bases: TGTGCCAGCAGTTTAGGGGACAGCCTGGCTGGAAACACCATATATTTT.

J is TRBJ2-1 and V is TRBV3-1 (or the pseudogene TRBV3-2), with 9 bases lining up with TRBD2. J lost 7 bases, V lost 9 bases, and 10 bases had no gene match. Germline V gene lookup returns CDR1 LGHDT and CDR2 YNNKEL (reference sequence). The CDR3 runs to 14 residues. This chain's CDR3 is CARPLWRGGNEQFF. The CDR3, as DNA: TGTGCCAGACCCCTCTGGCGGGGGGGTAATGAGCAGTTCTTC.

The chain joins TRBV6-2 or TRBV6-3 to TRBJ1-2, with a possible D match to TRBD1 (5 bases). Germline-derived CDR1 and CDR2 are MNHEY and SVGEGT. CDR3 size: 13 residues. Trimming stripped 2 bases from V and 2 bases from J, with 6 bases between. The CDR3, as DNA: TGTGCCAGCAGTTACCGGGACAACTATGGCTACACCTTC. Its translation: CASSYRDNYGYTF.

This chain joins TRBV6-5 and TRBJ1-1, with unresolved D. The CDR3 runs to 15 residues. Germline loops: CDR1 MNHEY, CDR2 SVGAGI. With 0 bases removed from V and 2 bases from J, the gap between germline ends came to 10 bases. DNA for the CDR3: TGTGCCAGCAGTTACTCGTCAAAAGCAAACACTGAAGCTTTCTTT. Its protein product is CASSYSSKANTEAFF.

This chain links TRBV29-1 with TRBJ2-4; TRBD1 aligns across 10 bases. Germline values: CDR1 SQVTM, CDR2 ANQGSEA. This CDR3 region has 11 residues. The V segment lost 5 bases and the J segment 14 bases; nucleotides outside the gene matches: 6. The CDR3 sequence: CSVLGQGVKYF. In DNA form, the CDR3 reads TGCAGCGTTTTAGGACAGGGGGTGAAGTACTTC.

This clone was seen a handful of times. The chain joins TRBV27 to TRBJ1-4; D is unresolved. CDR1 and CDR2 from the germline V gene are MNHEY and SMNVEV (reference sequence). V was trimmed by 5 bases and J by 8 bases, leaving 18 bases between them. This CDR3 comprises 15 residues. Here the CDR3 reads CASSLTRGRDEKLFF. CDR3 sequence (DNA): TGTGCCAGCAGTCTTACTCGTGGTCGAGACGAAAAACTGTTTTTT. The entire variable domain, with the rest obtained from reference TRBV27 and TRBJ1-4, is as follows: EAQVTQNPRYLITVTGKKLTVTCSQNMNHEYMSWYRQDPGLGLRQIYYSMNVEVTDKGDVPEGYKVSRKEKRNFPLILESPSPNQTSLYFCASSLTRGRDEKLFFGSGTQLSVL.

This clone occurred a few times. This chain's CDR3 is CASSIRAGGLDTQYF. CDR3 bases: TGCGCCAGCAGCATCCGAGCGGGGGGCTTAGATACGCAGTATTTT. The chain links TRBV5-1 to TRBJ2-3, with 9 positions matching TRBD2. Unmatched junction bases numbered 8, after V lost 4 bases and J lost 5 bases. This CDR3 has 15 residues. Germline CDR1 SGHRS, CDR2 YFSETQ.

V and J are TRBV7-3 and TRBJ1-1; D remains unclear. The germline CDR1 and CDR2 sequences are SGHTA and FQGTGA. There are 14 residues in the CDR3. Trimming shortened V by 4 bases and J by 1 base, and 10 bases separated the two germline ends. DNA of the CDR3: TGTGCCAGCAGCTCCCGCGGGGAGAACACTGAAGCTTTCTTT. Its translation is CASSSRGENTEAFF.

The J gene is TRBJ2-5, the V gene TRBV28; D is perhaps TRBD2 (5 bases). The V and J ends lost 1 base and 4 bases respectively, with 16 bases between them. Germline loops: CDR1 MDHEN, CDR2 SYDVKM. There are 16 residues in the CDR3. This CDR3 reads CASSLSQVGLRETQYF. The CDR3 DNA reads TGTGCCAGCAGTTTATCCCAGGTCGGACTTCGAGAGACCCAGTACTTC.

The DNA of the CDR3 is TGCGCCAGCAGCTACGACAGGGGGGGTGGCTACACCTTC. It encodes CASSYDRGGGYTF. V and J are TRBV5-1 and TRBJ1-2, with TRBD1 matching over 9 bases. J was trimmed by 7 bases and V by 3 bases; bases with no gene match: 4. CDR3 size: 13 residues. CDR1 SGHRS and CDR2 YFSETQ come from the germline V gene.

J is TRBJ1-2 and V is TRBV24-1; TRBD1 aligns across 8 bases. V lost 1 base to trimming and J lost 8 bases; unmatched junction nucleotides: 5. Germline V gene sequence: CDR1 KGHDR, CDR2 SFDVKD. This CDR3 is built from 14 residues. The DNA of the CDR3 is TGTGCCACCAGTGATTTTGGACAGGGTTACGGCTACACCTTC. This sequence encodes CATSDFGQGYGYTF.

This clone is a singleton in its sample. CDR3 amino acids: CASSGTDYGYTF. CDR3 bases: TGTGCCAGCTCGGGGACAGACTATGGCTACACCTTC. V usage is TRBV18 and J usage is TRBJ1-2, with 7 positions matching TRBD1. The CDR3 length is 12 residues. The germline V gene encodes CDR1 KGHSH and CDR2 LQKENI. The J segment lost 3 bases and the V segment lost 6 bases, leaving 1 base of the junction unmatched.

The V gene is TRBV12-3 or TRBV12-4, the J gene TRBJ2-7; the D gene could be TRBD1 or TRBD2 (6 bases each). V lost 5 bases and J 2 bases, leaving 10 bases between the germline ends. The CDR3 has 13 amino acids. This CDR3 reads CASSPGAPYEQYF. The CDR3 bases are TGTGCCAGCAGTCCGGGGGCCCCCTACGAGCAGTACTTC.

The CDR3 sequence is CASTGSEGRNTIYF. CDR3 in DNA: TGTGCCAGCACGGGATCGGAGGGGAGAAACACCATATATTTT. J is TRBJ1-3 and V is TRBV3-1 (or the pseudogene TRBV3-2), with a weak D call TRBD1 (5 bases). Germline loops: CDR1 LGHDT, CDR2 YNNKEL (reference sequence). The V and J ends lost 7 bases and 5 bases respectively, with 15 bases between them. CDR3 length: 14 residues.

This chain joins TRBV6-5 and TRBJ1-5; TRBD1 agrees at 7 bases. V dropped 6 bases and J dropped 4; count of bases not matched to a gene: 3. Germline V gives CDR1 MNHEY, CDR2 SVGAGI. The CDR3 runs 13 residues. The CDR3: CASRNRGNQPQHF. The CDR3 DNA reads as TGTGCCAGCAGAAACAGGGGTAATCAGCCCCAGCATTTT.